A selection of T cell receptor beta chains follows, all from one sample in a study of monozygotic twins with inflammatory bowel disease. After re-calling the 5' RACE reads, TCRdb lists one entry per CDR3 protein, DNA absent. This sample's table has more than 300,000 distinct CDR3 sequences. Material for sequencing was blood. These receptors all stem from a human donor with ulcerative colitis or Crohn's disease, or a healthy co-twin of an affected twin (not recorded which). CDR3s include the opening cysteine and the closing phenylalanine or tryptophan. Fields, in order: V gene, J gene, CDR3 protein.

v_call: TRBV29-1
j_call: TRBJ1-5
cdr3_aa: CSVAGLPNQPQHF

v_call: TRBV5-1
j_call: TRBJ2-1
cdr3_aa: CASSWRGEKFNEQFF

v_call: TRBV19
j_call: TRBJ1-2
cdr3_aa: CASSTSGTGDYGYTF

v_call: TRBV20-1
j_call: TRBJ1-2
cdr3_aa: CSAKGQGDYGYTF

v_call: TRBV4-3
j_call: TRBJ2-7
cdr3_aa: CASSQTGGAYEQYF

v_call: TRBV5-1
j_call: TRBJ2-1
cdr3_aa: CASSSVQGSYNEQFF

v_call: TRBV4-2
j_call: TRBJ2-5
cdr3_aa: CASSQAGGQETQYF

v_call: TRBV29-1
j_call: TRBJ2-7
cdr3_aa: CSVGQVSFSEQYF

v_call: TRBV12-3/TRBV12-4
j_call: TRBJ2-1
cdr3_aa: CASSFSQGTGYNEQFF

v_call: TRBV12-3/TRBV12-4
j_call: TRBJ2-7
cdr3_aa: CASAQGRYEQYF

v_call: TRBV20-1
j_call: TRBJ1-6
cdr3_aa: CSARGTGGSPLHF

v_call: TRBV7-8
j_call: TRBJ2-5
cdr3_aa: CASSFHSGVQETQYF

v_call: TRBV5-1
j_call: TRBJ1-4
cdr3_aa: CASSSTGAVGGKLFF

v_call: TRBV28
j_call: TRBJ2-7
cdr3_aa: CASSFHRQGASVPSYEQYF

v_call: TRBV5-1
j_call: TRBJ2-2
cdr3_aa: CASSLARLVGELFF

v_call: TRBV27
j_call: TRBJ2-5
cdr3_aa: CASSRKYQETQYF

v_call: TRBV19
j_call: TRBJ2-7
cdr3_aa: CASKIGDSLSYEQYF

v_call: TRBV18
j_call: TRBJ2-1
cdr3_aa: CASSPEGQGRHEQFF

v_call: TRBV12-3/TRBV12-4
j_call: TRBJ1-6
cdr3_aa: CASSRLGRQGVSPLHF

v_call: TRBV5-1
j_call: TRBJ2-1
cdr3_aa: CASSFPLSSGGGGNEQFF

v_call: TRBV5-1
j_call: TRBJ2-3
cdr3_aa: CASSSTTSGGPWGFSHTQYF

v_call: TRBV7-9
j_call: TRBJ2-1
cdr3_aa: CASSFLGIKMGEQFF

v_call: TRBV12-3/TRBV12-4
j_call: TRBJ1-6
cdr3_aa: CASSLSGTEVSPLHF

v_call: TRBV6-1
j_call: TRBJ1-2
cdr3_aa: CASSEGTGEVGYTF

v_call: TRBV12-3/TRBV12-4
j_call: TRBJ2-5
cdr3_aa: CASSLLQGETQYF

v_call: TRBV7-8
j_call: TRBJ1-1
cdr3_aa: CASSPLINTEAFF

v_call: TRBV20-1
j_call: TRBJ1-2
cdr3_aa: CSATNRGLGYTF